What follows are 17 T cell receptor beta chains derived from one specimen sequenced in a study of T cells in Graves' hyperthyroidism and ophthalmopathy. Template material for amplifying TCR beta CDR3 regions consisted of RNA transcripts. First-round RT-PCR targeting the TCR CDR3 was performed with the HTBI primer set. Each CDR3 protein is one row after TCRdb ran MiXCR on the multiplex PCR reads. The sample has about 480,000 distinct CDR3 sequences; over 13% are singletons. The sample taken for sequencing was blood. The receptors stem from a woman aged 18-29 years with Graves' hyperthyroidism.

This clonotype is labeled medium-sized. The chain carries TRBV6-5 and TRBJ1-5, with no clear D. The germline CDR1 and CDR2 sequences are MNHEY and SVGAGI. The CDR3 covers 12 residues. Trimming left V 2 bases short and J 6 bases short, with 5 bases between. CDR3 nucleotides: TGTGCCAGCAGTTACCCAAGTCAGCCCCAGCATTTT. This translates into CASSYPSQPQHF.

This clonotype came up many times. The V call is TRBV20-1, the J call TRBJ1-2; weak D call: TRBD1 (6 bases). V dropped 0 bases and J dropped 9 bases, with 20 bases sitting between them. Germline V gene data show CDR1 as DFQATT and CDR2 as SNEGSKA (reference sequence). The CDR3 covers 15 residues. CDR3 nucleotide sequence: TGCAGTGCTAGAGATGGAGGGGGGCGCGGTACAAGCTACACCTTC. This encodes CSARDGGGRGTSYTF.

This clonotype was detected many times. V and J are TRBV7-8 and TRBJ2-7, with TRBD2 matching 7 bases. The germline V gene encodes CDR1 SGHVS and CDR2 FQNEAQ. V shed 4 bases and J 6 bases; nucleotides not matched to a gene: 12. The CDR3 totals 15 residues. The CDR3 reads CASSSKRGGYGEQYV. Here the CDR3 DNA reads TGTGCCAGCAGCTCCAAGCGCGGGGGTTATGGCGAGCAGTACGTC.

This clonotype was found many times. V is TRBV6-1 and J is TRBJ1-2; no clear D gene. Trimming left V 11 bases short and J 4 bases short, with 11 bases between. This CDR3 comprises 11 residues. Germline V CDR1 and CDR2: MNHNS, SASEGT. CDR3 DNA: TGTGCCGCACCCAACGGCTATGGCTACACCTTC. Translation: CAAPNGYGYTF.

This clonotype turned up a few times. The chain links TRBV6-1 to TRBJ1-2, with TRBD1 matching 9 bases. The V gene's germline CDR1 is MNHNS and CDR2 SASEGT. J lost 4 bases, V lost 7 bases, and 16 bases had no gene match. The CDR3 is 17 amino acids. In nucleotides, the CDR3 is TGTGCCAGCACGCCAACCGGGACAGGGCATACCCTCTATGGCTACACCTTC. The encoded protein is CASTPTGTGHTLYGYTF.

This clonotype was counted at least ten times. The CDR3 reads CASSSDGTYGYTF. The CDR3 coding sequence is TGTGCCAGCAGCTCGGACGGAACATATGGCTACACCTTC. The V gene is TRBV3-1, the J gene TRBJ1-2; D remains ambiguous. Germline V CDR1 and CDR2: LGHDT, YNNKEL (reference sequence). This CDR3 region has 13 residues. V dropped 5 bases and J dropped 5 bases, with 12 bases sitting between them.

V gene TRBV6-5 combines with J gene TRBJ2-3; weak D call: TRBD1 (5 bases). CDR3 size: 14 residues. The V end lost 2 bases, the J end lost 1 base, and 7 bases lay between the germline ends. The germline CDR1 and CDR2 sequences are MNHEY and SVGAGI. The CDR3 protein is CASSYQGGTDTQYF. DNA for the CDR3: TGTGCCAGCAGTTACCAAGGGGGCACAGATACGCAGTATTTT.

This clonotype was detected ten times or more. This chain joins TRBV19 and TRBJ2-1; TRBD2 agrees at 12 bases. V shed 3 bases and J 8 bases; nucleotides not matched to a gene: 14. The germline gives CDR1 LNHDA, CDR2 SQIVND (reference sequence). CDR3 length: 18 residues. The CDR3: CASSIPTKTSGRRDEQFF. In DNA form, the CDR3 reads TGTGCCAGTAGTATCCCAACCAAGACTAGCGGGAGAAGAGATGAGCAGTTCTTC.

This clonotype was observed at least ten times. The V call is TRBV30, the J call TRBJ2-5; tentatively, D is TRBD1 (5 bases). V lost 6 bases to trimming and J lost 2 bases, with 7 bases between them. Germline V CDR1 and CDR2: GTSNPN, SVGIG (reference sequence). The length of the CDR3 is 11 residues. The CDR3, as DNA: TGTGCCTGCCGGACACAAGAGACCCAGTACTTC. The encoded protein is CACRTQETQYF.

The rearrangement joins TRBV2 to TRBJ1-2; weak D call: TRBD1 (6 bases). In germline, CDR1 is SNHLY, CDR2 FYNNEI. V was trimmed by 6 bases and J by 4 bases, leaving 12 bases between them. The CDR3 loop spans 13 amino acids. In DNA, the CDR3 is TGTGCCAGCAGGGGAGACAGGTCCTATGGCTACACCTTC. Its protein is CASRGDRSYGYTF.

This sequence joins TRBV4-2 and TRBJ2-5, with D possibly TRBD2 on 6 matching bases. Germline loops: CDR1 LGHNA, CDR2 YNFKEQ. There are 14 residues in the CDR3. Trimming left V 7 bases short and J 0 bases short, with 12 bases between. The CDR3 DNA reads TGTGCCAGCAACCATGCTAGCGACCAAGAGACCCAGTACTTC. This translates into CASNHASDQETQYF.

This clonotype was seen a handful of times. V gene TRBV6-1 combines with J gene TRBJ1-1; D is undetermined. The length of the CDR3 is 13 residues. V was trimmed by 9 bases and J by 10 bases, leaving 21 bases between them. In germline, CDR1 is MNHNS, CDR2 SASEGT. The DNA for the CDR3 is TGTGCCAGTACACAAAGTCAACTATCGGTAGCTTTCTTT. It is translated as CASTQSQLSVAFF.

This clonotype was detected only once. This chain joins TRBV11-2 and TRBJ2-7; TRBD2 agrees at 8 bases. This CDR3 is 16 amino acids long. CDR1 and CDR2 (germline): SGHAT, FQNNGV. Unmatched junction bases numbered 15, after V lost 5 bases and J lost 6 bases. CDR3 DNA sequence: TGTGCCAGCAGCCTCATATATAGCGGGATGTACGCCGAGCAGTACTTC. Its protein is CASSLIYSGMYAEQYF.

This clonotype has at least ten counts. The chain's CDR3 is CASSFGESNGYTF. CDR3 bases: TGTGCCAGCAGTTTCGGAGAGTCCAATGGCTACACCTTC. V is TRBV6-1 and J is TRBJ1-2; no clear D. Trimming removed 5 bases at V and 6 bases at J, with 13 bases between. The CDR3 has 13 amino acids. From germline, CDR1 is MNHNS and CDR2 SASEGT.

This clonotype was detected many times. The gene calls are TRBV7-9 and TRBJ2-5, with TRBD1 matching 10 bases. Looked up from germline, CDR1 is SEHNR and CDR2 is FQNEAQ (reference sequence). With 7 bases clipped from V and 1 base from J, the junction kept 18 bases outside the gene matches. CDR3 length equals 19 residues. The CDR3 is CASTTIPGQGLGRQETQYF. CDR3 coding DNA: TGTGCCAGCACCACTATCCCGGGACAGGGGTTGGGACGCCAAGAGACCCAGTACTTC.

This clonotype was found many times. V and J are TRBV12-3 or TRBV12-4 and TRBJ2-2; TRBD2 aligns across 10 bases. This CDR3 is built from 15 residues. V was clipped by 6 bases and J by 4 bases; unmatched bases: 5. The CDR3 DNA follows: TGTGCCAGCAGGCCTATAGCGGGAGGCACCGGGGAGCTGTTTTTT. It codes for CASRPIAGGTGELFF.

This clonotype was recorded many times. The chain has TRBV4-1 and TRBJ1-4, with 11 bases identical to TRBD1. J was trimmed by 3 bases and V by 5 bases; bases with no gene match: 2. Germline V lookup: CDR1 MGHRA, CDR2 YSYEKL. The CDR3 totals 15 residues. CDR3 in DNA: TGCGCCAGCAGCGGACAGGGGGCGGCTAATGAAAAACTGTTTTTT. The encoded protein is CASSGQGAANEKLFF.